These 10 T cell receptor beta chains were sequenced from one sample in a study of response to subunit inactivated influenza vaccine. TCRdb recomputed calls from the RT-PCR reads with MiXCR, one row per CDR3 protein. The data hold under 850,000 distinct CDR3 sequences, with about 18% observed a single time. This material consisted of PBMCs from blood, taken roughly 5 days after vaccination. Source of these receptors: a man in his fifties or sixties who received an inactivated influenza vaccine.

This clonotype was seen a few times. DNA for the CDR3: TGCGCCAGCAGCCACTTTTCTGACGCCGCCGAGCAGTTCTTC. Encoded protein: CASSHFSDAAEQFF. The J gene is TRBJ2-1, the V gene TRBV4-3; D is ambiguous. The CDR3 totals 14 residues. Germline V gene data show CDR1 as LGHNA and CDR2 as YSLEER. Trimming took off 3 bases at V and 10 bases at J, with 16 bases between the two ends.

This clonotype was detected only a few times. CDR3 sequence reads: CASSRGTVYNSPLHF. The DNA of the CDR3 is TGTGCCAGCAGTCGCGGGACAGTTTATAATTCACCCCTCCACTTT. This rearrangement joins TRBV27 to TRBJ1-6; TRBD1 matches 7 bases. CDR1 and CDR2 from the germline V gene are MNHEY and SMNVEV (reference sequence). J gave up 4 bases and V 5 bases, and 5 bases lay outside the gene matches. The CDR3 extends over 15 amino acids.

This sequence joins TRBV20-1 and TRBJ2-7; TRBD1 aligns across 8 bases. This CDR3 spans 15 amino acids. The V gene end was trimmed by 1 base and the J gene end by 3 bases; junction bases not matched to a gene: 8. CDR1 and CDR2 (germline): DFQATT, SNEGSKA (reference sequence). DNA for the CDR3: TGCAGTGCTAGAGCGGTCGACAGGGGACACTACGAGCAGTACTTC. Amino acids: CSARAVDRGHYEQYF.

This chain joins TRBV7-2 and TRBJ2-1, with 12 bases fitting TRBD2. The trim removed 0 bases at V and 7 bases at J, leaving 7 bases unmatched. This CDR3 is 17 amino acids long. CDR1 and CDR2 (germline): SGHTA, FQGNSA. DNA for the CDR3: TGTGCCAGCAGCTTAGCTCCTAGCGGGAGGGCCAAAAATGAGCAGTTCTTC. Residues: CASSLAPSGRAKNEQFF.

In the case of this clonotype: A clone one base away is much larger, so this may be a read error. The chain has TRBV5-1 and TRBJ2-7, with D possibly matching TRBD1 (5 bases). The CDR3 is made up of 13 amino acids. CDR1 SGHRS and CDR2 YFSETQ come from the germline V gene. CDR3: CASSLTGVSELYF. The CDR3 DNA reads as TGCGCCAGCAGCTTGACAGGAGTAAGCGAGCTGTACTTC.

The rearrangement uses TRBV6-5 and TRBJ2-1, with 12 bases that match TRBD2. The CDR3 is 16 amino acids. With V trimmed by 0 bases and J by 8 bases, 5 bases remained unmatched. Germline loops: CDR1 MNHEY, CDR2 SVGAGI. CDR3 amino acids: CASSYSWTSGADEQFF. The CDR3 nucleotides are TGTGCCAGCAGTTACTCGTGGACTAGCGGGGCCGATGAGCAGTTCTTC.

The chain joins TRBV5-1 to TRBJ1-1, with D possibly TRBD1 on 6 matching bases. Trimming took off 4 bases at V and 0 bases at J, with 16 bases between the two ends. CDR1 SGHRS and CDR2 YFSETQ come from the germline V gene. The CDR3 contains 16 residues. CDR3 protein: CASSPHGGQMNTEAFF. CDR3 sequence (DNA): TGCGCCAGCAGCCCGCATGGGGGACAAATGAACACTGAAGCTTTCTTT.

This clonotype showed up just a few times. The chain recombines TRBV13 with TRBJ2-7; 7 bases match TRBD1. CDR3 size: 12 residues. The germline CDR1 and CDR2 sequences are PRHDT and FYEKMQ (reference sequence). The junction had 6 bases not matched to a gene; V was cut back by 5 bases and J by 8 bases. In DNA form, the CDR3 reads TGTGCCAGCAGCCGGGACAGTTTCAAGCAGTACTTC. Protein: CASSRDSFKQYF.

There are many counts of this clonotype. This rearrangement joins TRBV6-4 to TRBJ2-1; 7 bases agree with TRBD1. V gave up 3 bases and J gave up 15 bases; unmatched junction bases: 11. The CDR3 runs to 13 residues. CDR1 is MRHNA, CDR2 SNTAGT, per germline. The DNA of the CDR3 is TGTGCCAGCAGTGATTCGAAAGGGGGCCTATGGTTCTTC. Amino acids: CASSDSKGGLWFF.

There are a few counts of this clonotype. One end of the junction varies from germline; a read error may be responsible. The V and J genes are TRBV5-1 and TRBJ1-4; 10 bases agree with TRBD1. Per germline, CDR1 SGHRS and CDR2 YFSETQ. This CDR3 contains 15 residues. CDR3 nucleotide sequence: TGCGCCAGCAACTTGAGCGGGGACAGGGGTGAAAAACTGTTTTTT. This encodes CASNLSGDRGEKLFF.